These 11 T cell receptor beta chains were all obtained from the same sample, sequenced in a study of regulatory T cells in long-lasting Graves disease. Time point: persistent/refractory GD, antithyroid drugs over 5 years with positive TRAb. From PBMCs, RNA was extracted and then used to make the TCR library. Library construction for TCR beta used iRepertoire HTBI primers and Arm-PCR of CDR3 regions. Using its own MiXCR run on the multiplex PCR reads, TCRdb lists one record per CDR3 protein. Counted here are around 460,000 distinct CDR3 sequences, less than 25% occurring once; the ten biggest clones make up roughly 13%. The material was peripheral blood mononuclear cells (PBMCs), obtained when the disease was refractory, from a patient treated with antithyroid drugs. The receptors were sampled from a female donor with Graves disease.

Ten or more counts support this clonotype. The chain carries TRBV25-1 and TRBJ2-7; 10 bases are a match to TRBD1. Trimming at V came to 1 base and at J to 5 bases, leaving 5 bases not matched to a gene. CDR3 length: 15 amino acids. Germline CDR1 and CDR2: MGHDK and SYGVNS. The CDR3 region has the DNA TGTGCCAGCAGTGAATGGGGGGACAGGGGTAACGAGCAGTACTTC. Its translation is CASSEWGDRGNEQYF.

This clonotype has just a few counts. V and J are TRBV4-1 and TRBJ1-6; tentatively, D is TRBD1 (6 bases). Germline-derived CDR1 and CDR2 are MGHRA and YSYEKL. The CDR3 runs to 16 residues. The V end was cut by 4 bases, the J end by 9 bases, with 19 bases between. For the CDR3, the DNA is TGCGCCAGCAGCCCCTGGGCTAAGGGGGTATCTTCACCCCTCCACTTT. Protein sequence: CASSPWAKGVSSPLHF.

Remarks on this clonotype: A read error may produce the germline difference seen at one junction end. The chain is built from TRBV28 and TRBJ1-3; D unclear. The CDR3 spans 13 residues. Per the germline V gene, CDR1 is MDHEN and CDR2 is SYDVKM. In nucleotides, the CDR3 is TGTGCCGGCAGCACAGATTCTGGAAACACCATATATTTT. Residues: CAGSTDSGNTIYF.

This clonotype was observed at least ten times. The chain is built from TRBV12-3 or TRBV12-4 and TRBJ1-6, with D unresolved. Deletions cut 3 bases from V and 11 bases from J, with 14 bases between. This CDR3 has 14 residues. The CDR3 sequence: CASSFDGIQTPLHF. The CDR3 bases are TGTGCCAGCAGTTTTGATGGAATACAAACACCCCTCCACTTT.

CDR3 sequence: CASSLSQGGTGTQYF. The CDR3 nucleotides read TGTGCCAGCAGCTTATCCCAGGGGGGCACGGGTACGCAGTATTTT. The rearrangement joins TRBV7-9 to TRBJ2-3; TRBD1 is a possible D gene (7 bases). V lost 2 bases, J lost 8 bases, and 17 bases lay in between. The CDR3 runs to 15 residues. Per the germline V gene, CDR1 is SEHNR and CDR2 is FQNEAQ (reference sequence).

This clonotype has a count of ten or more. The chain is built from TRBV6-1 and TRBJ2-7; perhaps TRBD1 as D (6 bases). The CDR3 is made up of 13 amino acids. Trimming removed 6 bases from V and 3 bases from J, with 12 bases in between. CDR1 and CDR2 from the germline V gene are MNHNS and SASEGT. The CDR3 sequence is CASRKQGVYEQYF. CDR3 nucleotide sequence: TGTGCCAGCAGAAAACAGGGAGTCTACGAGCAGTACTTC.

The sample holds a few counts of this clonotype. V is TRBV11-1 and J is TRBJ2-7; the D is unclear. Germline CDR1 reads SGHAT; CDR2 reads FQDESV (reference sequence). The length of the CDR3 is 14 residues. V lost 6 bases, J lost 2 bases, and 14 bases lay in between. The DNA of the CDR3 is TGTGCCAGCAGAAACAGTAGATCGACCTACGAGCAGTACTTC. It specifies CASRNSRSTYEQYF.

This chain connects TRBV29-1 to TRBJ1-3; 8 positions agree with TRBD1. The CDR3 has 15 amino acids. Germline V gives CDR1 SQVTM, CDR2 ANQGSEA. V gave up 7 bases and J gave up 0 bases; unmatched junction bases: 8. The CDR3 spells CSAGDRPSSGNTIYF. CDR3 DNA: TGCAGCGCCGGGGACAGGCCGAGCTCTGGAAACACCATATATTTT.

For this clonotype: The junction departs from the called germline gene at one end, perhaps through a read error. The V and J genes are TRBV3-1 and TRBJ1-1; D possibly corresponds to TRBD1 (6 bases). The germline V gene encodes CDR1 LGHDT and CDR2 YNNKEL (reference sequence). The CDR3 has 14 amino acids. CDR3: CASTQGGLNTEAFF. DNA for the CDR3: TGTGCCAGCACCCAAGGGGGTTTGAACACTGAAGCTTTCTTT.

This chain connects TRBV30 to TRBJ2-4; no clear D gene. Germline V gene sequence: CDR1 GTSNPN, CDR2 SVGIG (reference sequence). The CDR3 covers 14 residues. Trimming left V 8 bases short and J 3 bases short, with 17 bases between. The CDR3 is CALWRPTGKNIQYF. Here the CDR3 DNA reads TGTGCCCTCTGGAGACCAACGGGCAAAAACATTCAGTACTTC.

This clonotype was found many times. V is TRBV12-3 or TRBV12-4 and J is TRBJ1-1; the match to TRBD1 covers 7 bases. The V segment lost 3 bases and the J segment 9 bases; nucleotides outside the gene matches: 7. The CDR3 is 13 residues long. The CDR3 DNA reads as TGTGCCAGCAGTTTGATAGGGGGCGTGAAAGCTTTCTTT. The encoded protein is CASSLIGGVKAFF.